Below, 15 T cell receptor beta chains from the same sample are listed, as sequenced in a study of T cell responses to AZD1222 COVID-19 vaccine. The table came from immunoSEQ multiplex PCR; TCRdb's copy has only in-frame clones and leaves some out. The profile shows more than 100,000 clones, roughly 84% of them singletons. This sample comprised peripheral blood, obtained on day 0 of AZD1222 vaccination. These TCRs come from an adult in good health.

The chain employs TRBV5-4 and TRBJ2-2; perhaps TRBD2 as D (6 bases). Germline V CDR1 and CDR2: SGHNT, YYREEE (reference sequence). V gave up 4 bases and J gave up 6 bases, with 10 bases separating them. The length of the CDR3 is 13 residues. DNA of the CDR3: TGTGCCAGCAGCCGACCGGGGGCCGGGGAGCTGTTTTTT. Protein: CASSRPGAGELFF.

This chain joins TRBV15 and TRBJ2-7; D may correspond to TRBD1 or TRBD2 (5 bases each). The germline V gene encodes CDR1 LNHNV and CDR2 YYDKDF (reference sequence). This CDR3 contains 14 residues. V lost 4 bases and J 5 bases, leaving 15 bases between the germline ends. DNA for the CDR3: TGTGCCACCAGCACCGGGATTCCGGGACACGAGCAGTACTTC. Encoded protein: CATSTGIPGHEQYF.

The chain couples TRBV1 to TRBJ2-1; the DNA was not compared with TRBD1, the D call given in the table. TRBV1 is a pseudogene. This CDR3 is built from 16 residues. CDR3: CTSSHWQGISYNEQFF. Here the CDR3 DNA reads TGCACCAGCAGCCATTGGCAGGGGATTTCCTACAATGAGCAGTTCTTC.

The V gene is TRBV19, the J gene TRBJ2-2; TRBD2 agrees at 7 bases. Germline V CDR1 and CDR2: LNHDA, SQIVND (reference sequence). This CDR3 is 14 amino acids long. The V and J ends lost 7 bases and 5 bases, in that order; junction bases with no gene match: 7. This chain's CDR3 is CASKARGETGELFF. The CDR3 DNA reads TGTGCCAGTAAAGCCCGGGGGGAAACCGGGGAGCTGTTTTTT.

CDR3 sequence reads: CSVTSTTNEKLFF. The CDR3 region has the DNA TGCAGCGTCACAAGCACAACTAATGAAAAACTGTTTTTT. The genes are TRBV29-1 and TRBJ1-4; D is uncertain. The CDR3 contains 13 residues. V gave up 6 bases and J gave up 0 bases, with 8 bases separating them. The V gene's germline CDR1 is SQVTM and CDR2 ANQGSEA.

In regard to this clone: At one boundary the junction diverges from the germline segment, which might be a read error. CDR3 residues: CASSVGRGRSLDEQFF. The CDR3 coding sequence is TGTGCTAGCAGCGTAGGGCGGGGGCGTTCTCTGGATGAGCAGTTCTTC. This chain uses TRBV9 with TRBJ2-1, with TRBD2 as a possible D gene (7 bases). Germline values: CDR1 SGDLS, CDR2 YYNGEE. The CDR3 has 16 amino acids.

Written as DNA, the CDR3 is TGTGCCAGCAGCTTAGCTGGGCGGCACACTTCCTACAATGAGCAGTTCTTC. Its protein product is CASSLAGRHTSYNEQFF. V gene TRBV7-9 combines with J gene TRBJ2-1; no definite D call. Trimming took 0 bases from V and 1 from J, leaving 13 bases between them. The CDR3 runs to 17 residues. From germline, CDR1 is SEHNR and CDR2 FQNEAQ (reference sequence).

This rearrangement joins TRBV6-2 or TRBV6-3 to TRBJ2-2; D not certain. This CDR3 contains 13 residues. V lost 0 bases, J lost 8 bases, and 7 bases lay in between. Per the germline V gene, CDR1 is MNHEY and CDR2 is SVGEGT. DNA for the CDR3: TGTGCCAGCAGTTACTCGGCAGGTGGGGAGCTGTTTTTT. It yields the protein CASSYSAGGELFF.

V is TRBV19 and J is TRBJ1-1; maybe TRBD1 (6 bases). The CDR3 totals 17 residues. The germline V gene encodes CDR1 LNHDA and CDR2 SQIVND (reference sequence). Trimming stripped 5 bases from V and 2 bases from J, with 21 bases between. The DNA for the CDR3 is TGTGCCAGTAGTGCCAGAGGGGGGGCCGGGACCAACACTGAAGCTTTCTTT. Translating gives CASSARGGAGTNTEAFF.

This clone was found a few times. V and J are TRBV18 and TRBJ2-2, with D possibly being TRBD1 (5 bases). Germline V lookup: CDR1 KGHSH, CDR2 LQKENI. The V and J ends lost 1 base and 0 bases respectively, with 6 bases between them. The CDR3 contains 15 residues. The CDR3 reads CASSPQGSNTGELFF. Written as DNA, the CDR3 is TGTGCCAGCTCACCACAGGGGTCGAACACCGGGGAGCTGTTTTTT.

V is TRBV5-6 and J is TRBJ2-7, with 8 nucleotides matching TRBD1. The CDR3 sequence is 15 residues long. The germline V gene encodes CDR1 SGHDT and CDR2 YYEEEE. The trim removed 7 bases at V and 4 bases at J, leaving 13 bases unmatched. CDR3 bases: TGTGCCAGCGCCCCCTTGGGGACAGGAGCTTACGAGCAGTACTTC. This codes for CASAPLGTGAYEQYF.

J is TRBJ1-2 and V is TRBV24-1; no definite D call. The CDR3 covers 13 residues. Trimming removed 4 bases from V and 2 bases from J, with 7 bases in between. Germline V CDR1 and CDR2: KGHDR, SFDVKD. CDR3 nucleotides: TGTGCCACCAGTGACGGACGCAACTATGGCTACACCTTC. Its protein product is CATSDGRNYGYTF.

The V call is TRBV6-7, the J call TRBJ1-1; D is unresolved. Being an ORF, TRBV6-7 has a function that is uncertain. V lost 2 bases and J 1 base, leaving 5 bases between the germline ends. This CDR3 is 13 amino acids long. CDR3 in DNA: TGTGCCAGCAGTTACCTGGAGAACACTGAAGCTTTCTTT. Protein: CASSYLENTEAFF.

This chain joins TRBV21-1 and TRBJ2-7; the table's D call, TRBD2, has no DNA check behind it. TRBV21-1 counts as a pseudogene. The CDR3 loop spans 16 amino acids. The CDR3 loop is CASPDPPARDPYEQYF. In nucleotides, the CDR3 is TGTGCCAGCCCCGACCCCCCTGCGCGGGACCCCTACGAGCAGTACTTC.

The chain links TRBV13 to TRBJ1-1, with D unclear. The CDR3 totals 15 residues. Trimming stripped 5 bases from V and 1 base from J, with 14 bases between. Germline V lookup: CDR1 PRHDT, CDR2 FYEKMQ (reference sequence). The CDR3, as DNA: TGTGCCAGCAGCCTAAGAAAACGGGGGAACACTGAAGCTTTCTTT. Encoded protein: CASSLRKRGNTEAFF.